This T cell receptor (beta chain) derives from a study of CD8 T cells in ankylosing spondylitis (dated by TCRdb to about 2017). Broadly, across the study: The study profiled T cell receptor beta repertoires in healthy donors and ankylosing spondylitis patients to find disease-linked TCR variants. The whole study cohort included 108 healthy donors and over 20 ankylosing spondylitis patients. Peripheral blood was sampled, and synovial fluid was additionally collected from ankylosing spondylitis patients.

This clonotype appeared many times. The antigen it binds to is not known. No much larger clone is present one base from it, and per-base qualities are unavailable. Data came from an Illumina HiSeq 2500. TCR beta libraries were prepared by quantitative 5'-RACE with molecular barcodes. From the authors' description of their analysis: Disease-linked TCR variants were identified with a new computational method built on a probabilistic model of VDJ rearrangement. The public reads were quality trimmed at Q25 with fastp and then assembled into clones with MiXCR by TCRdb, keeping productive beta chains. Each CDR3 protein appears once, grouped with its most common genes and DNA. TCRdb's processing, not the authors', yielded these V and J calls. The sample yields 700,000 to 1,000,000 distinct CDR3 sequences; 10% to 15% were counted once. The top ten clonotypes cover about 0.5% of the sample. Overall study results and their limits: Some motif variants had previously been reported in the synovial fluid and blood of reactive arthritis patients, which suggests shared mechanisms of disease initiation. Blood from ankylosing spondylitis patients appeared to be characterized by a TCR beta motif composed of under 10 highly homologous amino acid variants. In peripheral blood, the disease-linked clones were found at relatively low frequencies and had a CD8+ phenotype. According to the report, matched synovial fluid samples from ankylosing spondylitis patients were significantly enriched for the disease-linked clones.

The clonotype originates from a male donor with ankylosing spondylitis. Specimen: blood, either unsorted or a sorted T cell fraction (not recorded which).

The CDR3: CSASRWTDTQYF. The sequenced DNA is TGCAGTGCATCAAGGTGGACAGATACGCAGTATTTT. The rearranged chain carries TRBV20-1 and TRBJ2-3; the D gene cannot be named for sure. The germline ends are 10 bases apart after V is trimmed by 6 bases and J by 3 bases. For CDR1 and CDR2, the germline V gene (reference sequence) lists DFQATT and SNEGSKA. The CDR3 has 12 amino acids, counting the end cysteine and phenylalanine. The CDR3 DNA has 36 bases and is translated from base 1.